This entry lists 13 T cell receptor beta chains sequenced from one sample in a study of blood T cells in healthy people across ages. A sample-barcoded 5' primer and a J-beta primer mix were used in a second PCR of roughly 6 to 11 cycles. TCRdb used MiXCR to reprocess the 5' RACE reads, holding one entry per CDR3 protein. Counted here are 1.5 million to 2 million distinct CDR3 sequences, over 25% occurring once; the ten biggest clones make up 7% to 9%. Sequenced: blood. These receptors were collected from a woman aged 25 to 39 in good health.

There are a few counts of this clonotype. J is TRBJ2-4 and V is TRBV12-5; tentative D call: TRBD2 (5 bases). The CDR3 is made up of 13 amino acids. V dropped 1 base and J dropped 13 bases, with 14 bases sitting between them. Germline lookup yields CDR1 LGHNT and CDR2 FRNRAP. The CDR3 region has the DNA TGTGCTAGTGGTTTGGCGGGTCTAAGGGAGCAGTACTTC. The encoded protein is CASGLAGLREQYF. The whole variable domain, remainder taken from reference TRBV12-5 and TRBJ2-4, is DARVTQTPRHKVTEMGQEVTMRCQPILGHNTVFWYRQTMMQGLELLAYFRNRAPLDDSGMPKDRFSAEMPDATLATLKIQPSEPRDSAVYFCASGLAGLREQYFGAGTRLSVL.

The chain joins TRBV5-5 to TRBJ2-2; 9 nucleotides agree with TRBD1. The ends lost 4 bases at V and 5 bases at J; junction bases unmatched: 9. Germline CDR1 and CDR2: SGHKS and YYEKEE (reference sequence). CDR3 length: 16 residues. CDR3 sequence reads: CASSPFRDRDTGELFF. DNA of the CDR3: TGTGCCAGCAGCCCTTTCCGGGACAGGGATACCGGGGAGCTGTTTTTT.

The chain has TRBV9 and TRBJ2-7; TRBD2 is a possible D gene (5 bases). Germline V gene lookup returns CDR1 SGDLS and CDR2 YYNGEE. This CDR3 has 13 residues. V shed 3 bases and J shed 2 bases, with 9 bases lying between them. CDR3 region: CASSDPGTYEQYF. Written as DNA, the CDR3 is TGTGCCAGCAGCGACCCCGGGACCTACGAGCAGTACTTC.

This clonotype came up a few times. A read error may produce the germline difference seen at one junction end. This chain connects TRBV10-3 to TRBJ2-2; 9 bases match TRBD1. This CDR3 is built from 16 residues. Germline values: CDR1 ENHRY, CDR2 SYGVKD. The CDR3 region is CAISEFGTGTGVELFF. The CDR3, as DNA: TGTGCCATCAGCGAGTTCGGGACAGGGACTGGCGTGGAGCTGTTTTTT.

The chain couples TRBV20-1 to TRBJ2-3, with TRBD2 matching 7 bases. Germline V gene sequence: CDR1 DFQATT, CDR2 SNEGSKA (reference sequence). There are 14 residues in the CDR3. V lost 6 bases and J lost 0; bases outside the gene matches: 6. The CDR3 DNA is TGCAGTGCCCTAACTAGCGCCAGCACAGATACGCAGTATTTT. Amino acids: CSALTSASTDTQYF.

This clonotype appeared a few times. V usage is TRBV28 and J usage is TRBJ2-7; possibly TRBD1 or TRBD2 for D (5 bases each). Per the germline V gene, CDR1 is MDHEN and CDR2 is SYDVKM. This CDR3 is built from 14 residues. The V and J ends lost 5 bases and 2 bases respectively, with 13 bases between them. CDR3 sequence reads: CASSPGRPPYEQYF. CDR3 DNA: TGTGCCAGCAGTCCGGGACGCCCACCCTACGAGCAGTACTTC.

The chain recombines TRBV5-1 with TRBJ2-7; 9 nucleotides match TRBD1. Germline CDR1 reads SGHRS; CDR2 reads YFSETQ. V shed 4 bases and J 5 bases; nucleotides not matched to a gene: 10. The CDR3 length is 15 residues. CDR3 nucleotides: TGCGCCAGCAGCCTCAACCCCCGGGACAGGGACGAGCAGTACTTC. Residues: CASSLNPRDRDEQYF. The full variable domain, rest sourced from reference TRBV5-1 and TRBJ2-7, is KAGVTQTPRYLIKTRGQQVTLSCSPISGHRSVSWYQQTPGQGLQFLFEYFSETQRNKGNFPGRFSGRQFSNSRSEMNVSTLELGDSALYLCASSLNPRDRDEQYFGPGTRLTVT.

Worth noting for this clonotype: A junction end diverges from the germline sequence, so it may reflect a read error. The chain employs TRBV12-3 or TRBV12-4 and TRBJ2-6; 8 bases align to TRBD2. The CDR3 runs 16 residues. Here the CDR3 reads CASSPPWGRGANFLTF. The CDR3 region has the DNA TGTGCCAGCAGTCCGCCGTGGGGGCGGGGGGCCAACTTCCTGACTTTC.

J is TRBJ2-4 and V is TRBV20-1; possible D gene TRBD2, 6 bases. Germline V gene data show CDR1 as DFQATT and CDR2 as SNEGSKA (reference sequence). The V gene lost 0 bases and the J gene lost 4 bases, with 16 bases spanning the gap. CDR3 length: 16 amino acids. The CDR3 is CSARDLGGTLKNIQYF. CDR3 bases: TGCAGTGCTAGAGATCTGGGCGGGACCCTAAAAAACATTCAGTACTTC.

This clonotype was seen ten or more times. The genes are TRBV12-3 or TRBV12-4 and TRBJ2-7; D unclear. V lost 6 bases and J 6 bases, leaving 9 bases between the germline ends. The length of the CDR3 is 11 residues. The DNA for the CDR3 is TGTGCCAGCAGCTTGTACGGCGAGCAGTACTTC. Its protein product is CASSLYGEQYF.

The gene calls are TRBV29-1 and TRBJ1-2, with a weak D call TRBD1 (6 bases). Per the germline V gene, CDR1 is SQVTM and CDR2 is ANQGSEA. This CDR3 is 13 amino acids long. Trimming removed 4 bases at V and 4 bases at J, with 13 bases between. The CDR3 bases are TGCAGCGTTGTTCTCAGGGGTAGCTATGGCTACACCTTC. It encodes CSVVLRGSYGYTF. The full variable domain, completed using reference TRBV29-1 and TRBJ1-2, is SAVISQKPSRDICQRGTSLTIQCQVDSQVTMMFWYRQQPGQSLTLIATANQGSEATYESGFVIDKFPISRPNLTFSTLTVSNMSPEDSSIYLCSVVLRGSYGYTFGSGTRLTVV.

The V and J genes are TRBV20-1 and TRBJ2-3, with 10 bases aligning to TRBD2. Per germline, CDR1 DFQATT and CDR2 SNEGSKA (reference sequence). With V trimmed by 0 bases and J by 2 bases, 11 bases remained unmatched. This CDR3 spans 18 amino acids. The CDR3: CSARDPSGSLGFTDTQYF. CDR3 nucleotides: TGCAGTGCTAGAGATCCTAGCGGGAGTTTGGGATTCACAGATACGCAGTATTTT.

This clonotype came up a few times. Here the CDR3 reads CASSYPGDRGSYEQYF. In nucleotides, the CDR3 is TGTGCCAGCAGTTACCCCGGGGACAGGGGGTCCTACGAGCAGTACTTC. The rearrangement joins TRBV6-2 or TRBV6-3 to TRBJ2-7, with TRBD1 matching 11 bases. The CDR3 spans 16 residues. Trimming at V came to 2 bases and at J to 1 base, leaving 4 bases not matched to a gene. CDR1 MNHEY and CDR2 SVGEGT come from the germline V gene.